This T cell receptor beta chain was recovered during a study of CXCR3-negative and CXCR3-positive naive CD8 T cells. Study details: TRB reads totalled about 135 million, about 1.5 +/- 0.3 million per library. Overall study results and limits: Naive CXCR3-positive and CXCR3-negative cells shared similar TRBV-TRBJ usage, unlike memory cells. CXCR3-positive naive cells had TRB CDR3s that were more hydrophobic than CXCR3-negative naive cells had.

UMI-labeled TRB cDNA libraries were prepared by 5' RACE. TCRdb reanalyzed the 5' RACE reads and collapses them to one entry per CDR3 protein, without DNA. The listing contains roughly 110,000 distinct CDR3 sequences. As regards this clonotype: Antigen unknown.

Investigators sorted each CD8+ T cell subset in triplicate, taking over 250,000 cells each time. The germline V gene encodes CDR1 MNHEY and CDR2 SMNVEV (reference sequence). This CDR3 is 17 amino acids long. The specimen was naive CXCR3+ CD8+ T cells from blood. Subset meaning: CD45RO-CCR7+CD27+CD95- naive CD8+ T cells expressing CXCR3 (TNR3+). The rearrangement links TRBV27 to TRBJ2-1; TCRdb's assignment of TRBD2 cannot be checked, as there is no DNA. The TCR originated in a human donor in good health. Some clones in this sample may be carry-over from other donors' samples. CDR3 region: CASSPLAGTSSYNEQFF.